Sequencing of this T cell receptor (beta chain) was carried out in a study of vaccination and CD4 T cells after COVID-19. About the research overall: Convalescent patients, SARS-CoV-2 positive by nasal swab PCR, comprised under ten mild cases and one severe case. Sampling that followed vaccination took place a median about 71 days after dose two, within a range of 14 to 241. Study-wide results and caveats: For SARS-CoV-2-reactive clonotypes, the median went from around 20 to 38, a nonsignificant increase.

CDR1 is DFQATT, CDR2 SNEGSKA, per germline (reference sequence). The V and J ends lost 1 base and 5 bases, in that order; junction bases with no gene match: 5. CDR3 size: 15 residues. At the Johns Hopkins FTIC core, DNA taken from cultured CD4+ T cells was sequenced by way of the Oncomine TCR Beta short-read assay. CD4+ T cells were cultured, and genomic DNA was extracted from them. TCRdb reprocessed the PCR reads with MiXCR, giving one entry per CDR3 protein. The table includes more than 7,000 distinct CDR3 sequences, approximately 48% detected once. The sample's treatment: roughly 10-day PBMC culture with coronavirus spike peptide pools or control peptides (ViraFEST assay). Comments on this clonotype: Its cognate antigen is unknown.

Sequenced sample: CD4+ T cells from blood, cultured in vitro. The V call is TRBV20-1, the J call TRBJ1-6, with TRBD1 identical over 7 bases. The TCR comes from a human donor who had recovered from COVID-19. The CDR3 loop reads CSARAIQGDNSPLHF. For the CDR3, the DNA is TGCAGTGCTAGAGCGATCCAGGGGGATAATTCACCCCTCCACTTT.